This TCR beta chain was obtained from a study of shared clonotypes between healthy human individuals. Losses at the gene ends were 9 bases for V and 4 bases for J; bases not matched to a gene: 12. The CDR3 spans 14 residues. The data were produced by immunoSEQ multiplex PCR, yet TCRdb's version contains in-frame clones alone and is incomplete. The sample yields around 2.5 million clones, approximately 93% seen once. The V call is TRBV23-1, the J call TRBJ2-7; TRBD1 matches at 7 bases. TRBV23-1 is noted as an ORF with a role that remains uncertain. Sequencing used naive CD4+ T cells from PBMCs. Subset: CD45RA+ positively selected. This clonotype was obtained from a man aged 18 to 29 in good health. Some clones in this sample may be carry-over from other donors' samples. This CDR3 reads CARGRGTDFYEQYF. DNA for the CDR3: TGCGCCAGGGGGCGTGGGACAGATTTTTACGAGCAGTACTTC.